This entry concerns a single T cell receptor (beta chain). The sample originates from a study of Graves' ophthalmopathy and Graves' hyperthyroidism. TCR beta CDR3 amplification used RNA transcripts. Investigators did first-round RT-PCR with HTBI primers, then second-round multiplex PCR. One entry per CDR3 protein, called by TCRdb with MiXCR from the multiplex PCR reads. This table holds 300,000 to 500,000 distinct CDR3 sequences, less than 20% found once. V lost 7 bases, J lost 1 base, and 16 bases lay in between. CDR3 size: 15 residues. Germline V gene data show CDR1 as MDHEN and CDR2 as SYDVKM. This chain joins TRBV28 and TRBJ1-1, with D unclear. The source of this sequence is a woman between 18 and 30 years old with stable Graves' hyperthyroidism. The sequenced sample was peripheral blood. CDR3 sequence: CASTSPGMSNTEAFF. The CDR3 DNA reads TGTGCCAGCACCTCCCCCGGGATGTCGAACACTGAAGCTTTCTTT.